This T cell receptor (beta chain) is from a study of memory CD4+ T cells and cytomegalovirus serostatus (dated by TCRdb to between 2018 and 2021). Regarding the research as a whole: A total of roughly 33 healthy Belgian adults, of whom 9 were CMV seropositive and about 25 were CMV seronegative, were included in the cohort. The study sequenced CD4+ memory TCRbeta repertoires of a Belgian cohort with known cytomegalovirus serostatus to replicate a published TCR-based CMV serostatus classifier. The investigation overall reported the following: A median bootstrapped AUC of almost 0.96 with a 95% CI of 0.76-1.00 was achieved on the Belgian cohort by the original-framework classifier. The results were interpreted as suggesting that the CMV-associated TCR signature is largely present in the CD4+ memory repertoire. Of 164 previously reported CMV-associated TCRbeta sequences, over 65 appeared in the CD4+ memory repertoires, each in one to five individuals. For CMV serostatus prediction, a median bootstrapped AUC of about 0.96 was reached with the original framework, and a median bootstrapped AUC of about 0.91 was reached with a US-trained random forest. Only CD4+CD45RO+ memory cells were sequenced, unlike the original study, which covered naive and memory CD4+ and CD8+ populations.

The Quick-DNA Microprep Kit was used to extract genomic DNA from the sorted cells. TCRbeta DNA was amplified with the immunoSEQ hsTCRbeta kit following the manufacturer's protocol. An Illumina MiSeq instrument was used to sequence the TCRbeta libraries. Processing in the source paper ran as follows. After out-of-frame sequences were removed, around 2,200,000 distinct TCRbeta sequences remained, averaging about 67,000 per individual. Each individual was scored according to the count of around 160 previously reported CMV-associated TCRbeta sequences and the total productive distinct TCRbeta count. A beta-binomial model was reimplemented in Python, and scikit-learn random forests with default parameters were trained on data from the US cohort. Classifier performance on the Belgian cohort was reported as the median AUC with percentile confidence intervals calculated over 10,000 bootstrap iterations. Entries here come from immuneACCESS through TCRdb and include only in-frame sequences with V and J called. Some clones fail to appear in such tables; in the studies checked, an unresolved V gene covers under half of the shortfall, and the cause of the remainder is unknown. That table furnishes V, J and clone size, whereas the DNA furnished D and trimming. The table for this sample lists 35,000 to 45,000 clones; roughly 77% of them were counted only once. Approximately 0.79% of the sample is in the top ten clones.

Notes on this clone: The antigen this receptor binds is unknown. No base quality values were provided; no much bigger clone lies one nucleotide off.

The CDR3 covers 16 residues, taking in both the cysteine and the phenylalanine. CDR3 DNA only is kept here, 48 bases in frame from base 1. Deletion took 0 bases off V and 2 bases off J, with a span of 11 bases between the germline ends. Via the germline V gene, CDR1 is LGHNA and CDR2 YNFKEQ. Single viable CD3+CD4+CD8-CD45RO+ cells were sorted as memory CD4+ T cells on a FACSAria II. CMV serostatus was determined using a Roche Elecsys assay that detects serum IgG against CMV pp150, pp28, p38 and p52. Following thawing, total CD4+ T cells were enriched through positive selection using CD4 magnetic microbeads. The samples came from a separate study whose specific focus was interrogating the CD4+ T cell memory repertoire. Peripheral blood mononuclear cells were isolated and cryopreserved according to standard operating procedures, and serum was stored at -80 degrees C. The staining used CD3-PerCP (BW264/56), CD4-APC (RPA-T4), CD45RO-PE (UCHT1) and CD8-Pacific Orange (3B5) antibodies, and Sytox blue was used to exclude non-viable cells.

The clonotype comes from an adult in good health and CMV-seronegative. The V gene is TRBV4-2 and the J gene is TRBJ1-3; no D gene call is confident. Sequenced sample: memory CD4+ T cells from blood. The nucleotide sequence reads TGTGCCAGCAGCCAAGAAGTGCGGTCTCCTGGAAACACCATATATTTT. The resulting protein is CASSQEVRSPGNTIYF.